This T cell receptor (beta chain) was recorded in a study of T cell repertoires in cytomegalovirus infection. TCRdb independently ran MiXCR on the reads; one entry per CDR3 protein. The profile shows approximately 490,000 distinct CDR3 sequences, about 10% of them singletons. This CDR3 has 13 amino acids. Germline lookup yields CDR1 LNHDA and CDR2 SQIVND (reference sequence). V lost 7 bases to trimming and J lost 7 bases; unmatched junction nucleotides: 7. With respect to this clonotype: Its cognate antigen is unknown.

Whole-study results and caveats: Summed frequency of public TCR beta families distinguished CMV carriers with the relevant HLA. Ex vivo, HLA-C-restricted CMV-specific TCR beta clonotypes prevailed over the rest of the response.

This TCR was recovered from a human donor in good health (CMV status not recorded). Some clones in this sample may be carry-over from other donors' samples. Sequencing was carried out using PBMCs. The rearrangement links TRBV19 to TRBJ2-1; 7 bases line up with TRBD1. The CDR3 reads CASTLRDRNEQFF. CDR3 sequence (DNA): TGTGCCAGTACCCTGAGGGACAGAAATGAGCAGTTCTTC.